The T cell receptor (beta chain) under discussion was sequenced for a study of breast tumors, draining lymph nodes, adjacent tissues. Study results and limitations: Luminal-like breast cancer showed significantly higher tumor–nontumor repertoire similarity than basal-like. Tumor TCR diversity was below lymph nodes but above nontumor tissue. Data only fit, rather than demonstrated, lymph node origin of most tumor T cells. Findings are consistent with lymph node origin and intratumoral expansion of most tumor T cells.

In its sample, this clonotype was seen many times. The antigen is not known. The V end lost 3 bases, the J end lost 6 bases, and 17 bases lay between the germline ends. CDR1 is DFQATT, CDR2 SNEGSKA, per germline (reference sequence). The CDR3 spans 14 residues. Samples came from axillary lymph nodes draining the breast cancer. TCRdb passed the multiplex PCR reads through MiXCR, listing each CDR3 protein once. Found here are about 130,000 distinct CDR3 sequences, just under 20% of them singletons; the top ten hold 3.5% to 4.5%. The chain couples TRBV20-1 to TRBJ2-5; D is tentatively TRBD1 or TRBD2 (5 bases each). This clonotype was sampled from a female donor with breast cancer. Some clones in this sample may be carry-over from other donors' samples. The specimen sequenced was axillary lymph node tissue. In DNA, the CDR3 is TGCAGTGCTAGTGACGGGACCAGCGTAAAGACCCAGTACTTC. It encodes CSASDGTSVKTQYF.